These 3 T cell receptor beta chains share one sample of origin, sequenced in a study of human T cells and chemical hapten exposure. Time point defined: pre-sensitization, week 0. Documented treatment: therapeutic diphenylcyclopropenone sensitization with weekly scalp DPC. Via MiXCR, TCRdb re-called the RACE reads, giving one row per CDR3 protein. The table lists roughly 250,000 distinct CDR3 sequences, approximately 8.6% of them singletons, with about 2.5% in the top ten. The sequencing here drew on whole blood, taken in connection with sensitization to the hapten diphenylcyclopropenone (DPC). These receptors originate from a woman aged 40 to 55 with alopecia areata. Some clones in this sample may be carry-over from other donors' samples.

In DNA, the CDR3 is TGTGCCAGCAGACGAGGTCCAGCCGAGTCTGGAAACACCATATATTTT. Translated, it gives CASRRGPAESGNTIYF. V usage is TRBV12-3 or TRBV12-4 and J usage is TRBJ1-3; no definite D call. Between the trimmed V and J ends, which lost 6 bases and 1 base, there was a span of 16 bases. The CDR3 covers 16 residues.

This clonotype was recorded a few times. This rearrangement joins TRBV7-2 to TRBJ1-2, with D unresolved. V lost 0 bases to trimming and J lost 2 bases, with 7 bases between them. From germline, CDR1 is SGHTA and CDR2 FQGNSA. This CDR3 has 14 amino acids. Here the CDR3 DNA reads TGTGCCAGCAGCTTAGCAAGCGGGAACTATGGCTACACCTTC. It codes for CASSLASGNYGYTF.

There are a few counts of this clonotype. V gene TRBV5-6 combines with J gene TRBJ2-7; possible D gene TRBD1, 6 bases. This CDR3 has 14 amino acids. The germline V and J ends were trimmed by 4 bases and 2 bases, with 13 bases remaining between them. Germline CDR1 and CDR2: SGHDT and YYEEEE. CDR3: CASSLQGTPYEQYF. The CDR3 DNA reads TGTGCCAGCAGCCTACAGGGTACGCCCTACGAGCAGTACTTC.